Here is one TCR beta chain with its context. The CDR3 has 13 amino acids. Trimming shortened V by 3 bases and J by 3 bases, and 8 bases separated the two germline ends. The germline CDR1 and CDR2 sequences are LNHDA and SQIVND (reference sequence). The data were taken from a study of blood T cell repertoires in COVID-19. Overall study context: Samples representing acute and convalescent COVID-19 were sourced from the United States, Italy and Spain.

TCRdb's table, derived via immunoSEQ multiplex PCR, lists solely in-frame clones and lacks some. The sample includes around 200,000 clones, roughly nine tenths of them seen just once. The chain has TRBV19 and TRBJ1-2; no clear D. The TCR comes from a middle-aged man with acute or convalescent COVID-19. Sequencing used peripheral blood. DNA of the CDR3: TGTGCCAGTAGTATTGAACGGTACTATGGCTACACCTTC. It codes for CASSIERYYGYTF.